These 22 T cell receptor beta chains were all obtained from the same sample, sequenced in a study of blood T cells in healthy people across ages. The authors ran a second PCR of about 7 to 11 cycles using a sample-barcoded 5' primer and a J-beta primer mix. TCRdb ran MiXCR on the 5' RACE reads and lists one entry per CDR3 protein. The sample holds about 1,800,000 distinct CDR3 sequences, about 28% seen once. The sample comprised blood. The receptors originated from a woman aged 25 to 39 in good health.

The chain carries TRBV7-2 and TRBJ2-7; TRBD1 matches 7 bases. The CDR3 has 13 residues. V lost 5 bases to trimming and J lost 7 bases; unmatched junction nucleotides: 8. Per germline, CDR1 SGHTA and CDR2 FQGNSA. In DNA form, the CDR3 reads TGTGCCAGCAGCCGAGGGGGCAAGGGGGAGCAGTACTTC. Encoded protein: CASSRGGKGEQYF.

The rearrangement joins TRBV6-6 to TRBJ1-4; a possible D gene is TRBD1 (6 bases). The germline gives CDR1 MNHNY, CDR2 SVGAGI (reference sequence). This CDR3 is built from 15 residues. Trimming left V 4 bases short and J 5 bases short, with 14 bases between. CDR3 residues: CASSSDGTMNEKLFF. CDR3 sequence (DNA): TGTGCCAGCAGTTCCGACGGGACAATGAATGAAAAACTGTTTTTT.

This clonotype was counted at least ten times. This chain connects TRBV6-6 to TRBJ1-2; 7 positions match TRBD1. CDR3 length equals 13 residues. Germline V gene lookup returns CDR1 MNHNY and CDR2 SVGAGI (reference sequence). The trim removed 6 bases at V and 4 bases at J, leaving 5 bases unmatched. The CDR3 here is CASSRDSSYGYTF. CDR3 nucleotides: TGTGCCAGCAGCCGGGACAGTTCCTATGGCTACACCTTC.

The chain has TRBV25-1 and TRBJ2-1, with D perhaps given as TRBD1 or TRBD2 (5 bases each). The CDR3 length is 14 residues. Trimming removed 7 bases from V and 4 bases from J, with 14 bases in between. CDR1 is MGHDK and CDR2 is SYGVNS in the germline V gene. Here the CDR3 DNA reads TGTGCCAGCAATGAGGGGTCACAATACAATGAGCAGTTCTTC. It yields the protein CASNEGSQYNEQFF.

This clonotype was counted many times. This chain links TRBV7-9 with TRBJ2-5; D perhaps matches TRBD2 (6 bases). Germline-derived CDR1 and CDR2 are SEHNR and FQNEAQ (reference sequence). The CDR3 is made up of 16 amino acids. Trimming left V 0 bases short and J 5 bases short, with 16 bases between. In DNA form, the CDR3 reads TGTGCCAGCAGCTTAGCCTCGGGGTGGCTAGCGGAGACCCAGTACTTC. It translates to CASSLASGWLAETQYF.

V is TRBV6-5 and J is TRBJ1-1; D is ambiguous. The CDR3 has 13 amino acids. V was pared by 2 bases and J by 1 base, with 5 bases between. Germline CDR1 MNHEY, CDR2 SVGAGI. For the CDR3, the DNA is TGTGCCAGCAGTTACAACAAGAACACTGAAGCTTTCTTT. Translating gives CASSYNKNTEAFF.

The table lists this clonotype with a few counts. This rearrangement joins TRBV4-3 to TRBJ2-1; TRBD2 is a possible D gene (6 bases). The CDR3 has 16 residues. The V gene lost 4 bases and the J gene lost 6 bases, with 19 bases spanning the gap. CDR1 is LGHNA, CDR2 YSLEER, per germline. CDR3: CASSRYRDSLGNEQFF. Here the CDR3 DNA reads TGCGCCAGCAGCCGATACCGGGACTCCCTCGGCAATGAGCAGTTCTTC.

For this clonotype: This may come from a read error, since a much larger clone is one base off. The CDR3 DNA is TGTGCCAGCAGCGTACTAGTGACCCAGTACTTC. It encodes CASSVLVTQYF. The chain joins TRBV11-2 to TRBJ2-4; D might be TRBD2 (5 bases). The J call is doubtful: the DNA matches TRBJ2-5 better. The CDR3 totals 11 residues. CDR1 is SGHAT, CDR2 FQNNGV, per germline.

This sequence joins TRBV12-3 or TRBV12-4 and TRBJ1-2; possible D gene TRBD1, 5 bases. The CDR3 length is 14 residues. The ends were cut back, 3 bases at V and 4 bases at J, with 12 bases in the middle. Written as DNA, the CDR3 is TGTGCCAGCAGTTTCGGCAGGGAGGCCTATGGCTACACCTTC. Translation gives CASSFGREAYGYTF.

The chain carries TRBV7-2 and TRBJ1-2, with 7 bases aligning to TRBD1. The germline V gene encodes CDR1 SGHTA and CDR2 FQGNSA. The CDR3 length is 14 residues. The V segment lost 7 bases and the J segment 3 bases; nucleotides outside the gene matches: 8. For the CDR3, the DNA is TGTGCCAGCACCAAACGGGACAGCTACTATGGCTACACCTTC. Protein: CASTKRDSYYGYTF.

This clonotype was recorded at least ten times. DNA for the CDR3: TGTGCCAGCAGTGTACATACTAGCGGGGGTGATACGCAGTATTTT. Its translation is CASSVHTSGGDTQYF. This sequence joins TRBV9 and TRBJ2-3; TRBD2 aligns across 11 bases. The germline V gene has CDR1 SGDLS and CDR2 YYNGEE. J lost 6 bases, V lost 5 bases, and 8 bases had no gene match. The CDR3 has 15 residues.

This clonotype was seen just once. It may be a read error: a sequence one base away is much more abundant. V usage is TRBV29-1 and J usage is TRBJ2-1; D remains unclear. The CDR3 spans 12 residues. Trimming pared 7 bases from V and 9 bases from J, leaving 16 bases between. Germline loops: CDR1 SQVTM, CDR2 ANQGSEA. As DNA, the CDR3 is TGCAGCGGCCGGACGGGCTCGGTTGAGCAGTTCTTC. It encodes CSGRTGSVEQFF.

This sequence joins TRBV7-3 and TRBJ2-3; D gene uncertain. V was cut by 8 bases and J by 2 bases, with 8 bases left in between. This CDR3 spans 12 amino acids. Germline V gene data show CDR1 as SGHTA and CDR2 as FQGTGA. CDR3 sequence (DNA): TGTGCCAGCGGGGATCCCACAGATACGCAGTATTTT. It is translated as CASGDPTDTQYF.

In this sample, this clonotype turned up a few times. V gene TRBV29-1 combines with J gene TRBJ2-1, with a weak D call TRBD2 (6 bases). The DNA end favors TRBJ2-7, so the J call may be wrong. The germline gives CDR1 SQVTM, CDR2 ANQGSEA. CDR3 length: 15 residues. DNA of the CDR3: TGCAGCGTTGAGAGGCGGGAAAGCTCCTACAATGAGCAGTACTTC. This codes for CSVERRESSYNEQYF.

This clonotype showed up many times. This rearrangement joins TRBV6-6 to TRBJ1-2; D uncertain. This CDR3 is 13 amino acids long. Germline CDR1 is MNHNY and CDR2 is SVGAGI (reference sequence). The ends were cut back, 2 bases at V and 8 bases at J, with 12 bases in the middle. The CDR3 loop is CASSYERVYGYTF. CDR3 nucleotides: TGTGCCAGCAGTTACGAAAGAGTTTACGGCTACACCTTC.

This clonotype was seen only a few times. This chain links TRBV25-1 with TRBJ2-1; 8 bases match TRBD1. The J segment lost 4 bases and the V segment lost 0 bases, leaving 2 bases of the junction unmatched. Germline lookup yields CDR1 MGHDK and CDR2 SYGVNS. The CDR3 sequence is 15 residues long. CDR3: CASSEYGQGYNEQFF. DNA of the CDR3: TGTGCCAGCAGTGAATATGGACAGGGTTACAATGAGCAGTTCTTC.

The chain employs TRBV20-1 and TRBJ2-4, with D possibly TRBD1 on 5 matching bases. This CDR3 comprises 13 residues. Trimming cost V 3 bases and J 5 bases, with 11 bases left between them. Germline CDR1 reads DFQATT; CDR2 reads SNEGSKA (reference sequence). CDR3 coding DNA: TGCAGTGCTAGCCTTGGCAGGGAAAACATTCAGTACTTC. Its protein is CSASLGRENIQYF.

CDR3 residues: CSALKRESDTQYF. Here the CDR3 DNA reads TGCAGTGCTCTAAAGCGGGAGTCAGATACGCAGTATTTT. The chain has TRBV20-1 and TRBJ2-3; 8 bases map to TRBD2. After removal of 5 bases from V and 4 bases from J, the junction contained 5 bases not matched to a gene. The CDR3 contains 13 residues. Germline CDR1 DFQATT, CDR2 SNEGSKA (reference sequence).

In DNA, the CDR3 is TGTGCCAGCAGCTTACCAGGTTTCAACCGTCCCAGTGGTTCCGGGGAGCTGTTTTTT. It specifies CASSLPGFNRPSGSGELFF. This sequence joins TRBV7-8 and TRBJ2-2, with D uncertain. This CDR3 spans 19 amino acids. The V gene lost 2 bases and the J gene lost 6 bases, with 25 bases spanning the gap. The V gene's germline CDR1 is SGHVS and CDR2 FQNEAQ.

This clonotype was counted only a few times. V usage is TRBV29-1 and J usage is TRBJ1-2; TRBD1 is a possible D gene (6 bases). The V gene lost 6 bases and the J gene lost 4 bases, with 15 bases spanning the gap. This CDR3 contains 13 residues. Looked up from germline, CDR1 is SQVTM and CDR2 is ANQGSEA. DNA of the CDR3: TGCAGCGTCGGAGGGGGGCAGCCCTATGGCTACACCTTC. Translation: CSVGGGQPYGYTF.

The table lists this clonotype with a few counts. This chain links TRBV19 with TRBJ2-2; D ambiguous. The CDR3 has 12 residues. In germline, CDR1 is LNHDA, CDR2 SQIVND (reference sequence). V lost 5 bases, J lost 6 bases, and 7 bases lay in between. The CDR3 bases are TGTGCCAGTAGTTTCGTGCCCGGGGAGCTGTTTTTT. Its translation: CASSFVPGELFF.

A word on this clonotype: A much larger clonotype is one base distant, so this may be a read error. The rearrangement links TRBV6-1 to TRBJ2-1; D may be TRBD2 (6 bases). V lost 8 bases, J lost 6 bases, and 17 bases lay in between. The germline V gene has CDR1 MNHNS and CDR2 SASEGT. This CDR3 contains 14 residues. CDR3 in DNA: TGTGCCAGCCTGGGGGACGGGGGACCCAATGAGCAGTTCTTC. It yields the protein CASLGDGGPNEQFF.